The source of this TCR beta chain is a study of blood T cell repertoires in COVID-19. For the study at large: Samples of COVID-19 (acute and convalescent) were obtained from the United States, Italy and Spain. The cDNA or gDNA used as material had been derived from T cells, B-cell-depleted T cells, or PBMCs.

This CDR3 is built from 14 residues. The V gene's germline CDR1 is WSHSY and CDR2 SAAADI. Trimming cost V 6 bases and J 7 bases, with 13 bases left between them. As originally analysed: Amplification with reference gene primers provided the estimates of nucleated cell counts. Using immunoSEQ multiplex PCR, the repertoire was profiled, and TCRdb retains in-frame clones only, with some absent. D and trimming were read from the DNA, whereas the V and J calls and clone size are those reported in that table. The profile shows some 61,000 clones, roughly 88% of them singletons. The sample was peripheral blood. The chain links TRBV10-2 to TRBJ1-6, with a possible D match to TRBD1 (6 bases). This clonotype was obtained from a man aged 30 to 45 with acute or convalescent COVID-19. CDR3 nucleotides: TGCGCCAGCAGACAAGGGGACAACAATTCACCCCTCCACTTT. Its translation: CASRQGDNNSPLHF.